The rows below give T cell receptor beta chains drawn from one sample of a study of radiotherapy plus CTLA-4 blockade in lung cancer. Data came from immunoSEQ multiplex PCR; TCRdb stores just in-frame clones and leaves some out. There are 45,000 to 55,000 clones in the sample; 82% occur only once, and 3% to 4% lies in the top ten. The sequencing used peripheral blood, collected from a patient treated with radiotherapy plus ipilimumab. These receptors originate from a human donor with non-small cell lung cancer who had stable disease on radiotherapy plus ipilimumab. CDR3s include the opening cysteine and the closing phenylalanine or tryptophan. D genes are given only for firm matches. Size is stated for part of the rows, as once, few or many counts, or as a class when the clone is expanded.

cdr3_aa | cdr3_nt | cdr3_length | j_call | v_call | clone_size | d_call
CASSPWGGRNTGELFF | TGTGCCAGCAGTCCTTGGGGCGGGAGGAACACCGGGGAGCTGTTTTTT | 16 | TRBJ2-2 | TRBV14 | NA | TRBD2
CASSIAIGLAGYNEQFF | TGTGCCAGTAGTATAGCTATAGGACTAGCGGGTTACAATGAGCAGTTCTTC | 17 | TRBJ2-1 | TRBV19 | NA | TRBD2
CASSPNRGEDDGYTF | TGTGCCAGCTCACCTAATCGGGGGGAGGATGATGGCTACACCTTC | 15 | TRBJ1-2 | TRBV18 | once | NA
CASHPAGEYEQYF | TGTGCCAGCCACCCCGCCGGGGAATACGAGCAGTACTTC | 13 | TRBJ2-7 | TRBV6-4 | few | NA
CASSLASGSWEQFF | TGTGCCAGCAGCTTGGCTAGCGGGAGTTGGGAGCAGTTCTTC | 14 | TRBJ2-1 | TRBV5-4 | NA | TRBD2
CASSTPFDTQYF | TGTGCCAGTAGTACTCCGTTCGATACGCAGTATTTT | 12 | TRBJ2-3 | TRBV19 | NA | NA
CASSDPPRTAYEQYF | TGCGCCAGCAGTGACCCGCCGCGAACTGCCTACGAGCAGTACTTC | 15 | TRBJ2-7 | TRBV10-2 | NA | NA
CASSLTGQGWDEQYF | TGCGCCAGCAGCCTCACAGGACAGGGCTGGGACGAGCAGTACTTC | 15 | TRBJ2-7 | TRBV4-3 | few | TRBD1
CASSLTGTGELFF | TGTGCCAGCAGCTTGACAGGGACCGGGGAGCTGTTTTTT | 13 | TRBJ2-2 | TRBV9 | NA | TRBD1
CASSLYTSGRTDTQYF | TGTGCCAGCAGTCTTTATACTAGCGGGAGGACAGATACGCAGTATTTT | 16 | TRBJ2-3 | TRBV6-4 | NA | TRBD2